The entry below gives a single T cell receptor (beta chain) sequence along with its context. The V gene end was trimmed by 6 bases and the J gene end by 5 bases; junction bases not matched to a gene: 9. CDR1 is LNHDA and CDR2 is SQIVND in the germline V gene (reference sequence). The CDR3 totals 16 residues. The data were obtained in a study of blood T cell repertoires in COVID-19. Study background: Both acute and convalescent COVID-19 samples were obtained from the United States, Italy and Spain.

How the authors handled the data: Reference gene primer amplification gave nucleated cell count estimates. Only in-frame clones appear in the TCRdb table, and some are missing; sequencing was by immunoSEQ multiplex PCR. D and trimming were read from the DNA, whereas the V and J calls and clone size are those reported in that table. The sample lists around 60,000 clones, 65% to 80% occurring once. The receptor comes from a man younger than 40 with COVID-19, enrolled during active disease. The chain couples TRBV19 to TRBJ2-5; 13 positions agree with TRBD2. Specimen: peripheral blood. CDR3 sequence: CASSPTGLAGRETQYF. The DNA for the CDR3 is TGTGCCAGTAGCCCAACGGGACTAGCGGGACGGGAGACCCAGTACTTC.